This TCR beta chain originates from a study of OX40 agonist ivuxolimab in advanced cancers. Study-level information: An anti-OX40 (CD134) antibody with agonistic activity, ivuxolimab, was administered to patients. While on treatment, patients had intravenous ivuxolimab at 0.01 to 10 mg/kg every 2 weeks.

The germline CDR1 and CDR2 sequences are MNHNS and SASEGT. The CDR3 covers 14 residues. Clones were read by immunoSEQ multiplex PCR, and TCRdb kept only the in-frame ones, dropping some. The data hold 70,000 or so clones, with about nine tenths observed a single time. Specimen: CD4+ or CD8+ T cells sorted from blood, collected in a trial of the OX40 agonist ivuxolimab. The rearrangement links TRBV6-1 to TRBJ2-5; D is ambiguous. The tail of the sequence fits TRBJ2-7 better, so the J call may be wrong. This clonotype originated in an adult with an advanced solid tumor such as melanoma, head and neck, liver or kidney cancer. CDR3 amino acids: CASSDPWTVYEQYF. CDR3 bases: TGTGCCAGCAGTGACCCATGGACGGTCTACGAGCAGTACTTC.